A selection of T cell receptor beta chains follows, all from one sample in a study of blood T cell repertoires in COVID-19. Assay used: immunoSEQ multiplex PCR; TCRdb lists only in-frame clones, some missing. The table lists approximately 200,000 clones, 85% of them singletons. The sample was PBMCs or T cells enriched from blood (not recorded which). The receptors stem from a man aged 40-49 years who had recovered from COVID-19. CDR3s include the opening cysteine and the closing phenylalanine or tryptophan. Fields, in order: J gene, V gene, CDR3 protein.

TRBJ1-2 | TRBV29-1 | CSVGEHYGYTF
TRBJ2-7 | TRBV27 | CASSLGRSYEQYF
TRBJ1-6 | TRBV10-3 | CAISESKGGNSPLHF
TRBJ2-2 | TRBV18 | CASSPPSGTNTGELFF
TRBJ2-2 | TRBV15 | CATSPVRWRGGELFF
TRBJ1-6 | TRBV28 | CASSTKQGYNSPLHF
TRBJ2-1 | TRBV18 | CASSPPIRVSNEQFF
TRBJ2-5 | TRBV7-2 | CASSRVGGETQYF
TRBJ1-1 | TRBV7-8 | CASSLVSGNTEAFF
TRBJ2-2 | TRBV6-5 | CASSYSVRVNTGELFF
TRBJ1-5 | TRBV19 | CASTLRTGNQPQHF
TRBJ2-7 | TRBV7-9 | CASSLGGGEQYF
TRBJ1-2 | TRBV19 | CASSTSNRVGNYGYTF
TRBJ2-1 | TRBV18 | CASSPGLDDNEQFF
TRBJ2-6 | TRBV19 | CASSIHIFGANVLTF
TRBJ2-7 | TRBV6-5 | CASSRTGGYYEQYF
TRBJ1-4 | TRBV10-3 | CAISERQGVNEKLFF
TRBJ2-6 | TRBV19 | CASSTGVSGANVLTF
TRBJ2-2 | TRBV30 | CAWRRDRGNTGELFF
TRBJ2-1 | TRBV14 | CASRPTSGISYNEQFF